The 5 T cell receptor beta chains listed next were all sequenced from one sample in a study of regulatory T cells in long-lasting Graves disease. CDR3-region Arm-PCR and iRepertoire HTBI primers produced the TCR beta libraries. TCRdb re-derived calls from the multiplex PCR reads in MiXCR, one entry per CDR3 protein. Among approximately 400,000 distinct CDR3 sequences listed, 15% were seen once. Time point described: newly diagnosed GD, antithyroid drugs for less than 3 months. The TCR library was made from RNA extracted from PBMCs. A further study also used this sample, focusing on T cells in Graves' hyperthyroidism and ophthalmopathy.

The source was peripheral blood mononuclear cells (PBMCs), collected at new diagnosis, from a patient treated with antithyroid drugs. The receptors come from a woman younger than 45 with Graves disease.

This clonotype was recorded at least ten times. The V call is TRBV7-8, the J call TRBJ1-5, with 8 bases that match TRBD1. This CDR3 spans 16 amino acids. J was trimmed by 2 bases and V by 1 base; bases with no gene match: 4. Germline CDR1 is SGHVS and CDR2 is FQNEAQ. The CDR3 sequence is CASSLDPGQGNQPQHF. For the CDR3, the DNA is TGTGCCAGCAGCTTAGATCCGGGACAGGGCAATCAGCCCCAGCATTTT.

This chain uses TRBV6-1 with TRBJ2-3; tentative D call: TRBD2 (5 bases). In germline, CDR1 is MNHNS, CDR2 SASEGT. V lost 3 bases to trimming and J lost 0 bases, with 16 bases between them. CDR3 length: 17 residues. The chain's CDR3 is CASSDPRSGLSTDTQYF. CDR3 DNA sequence: TGTGCCAGCAGTGACCCAAGGTCAGGACTGAGCACAGATACGCAGTATTTT.

A few counts support this clonotype. The rearrangement uses TRBV15 and TRBJ2-1; unclear D gene. The CDR3 runs to 11 residues. Germline lookup yields CDR1 LNHNV and CDR2 YYDKDF (reference sequence). V dropped 5 bases and J dropped 6 bases, with 5 bases sitting between them. The DNA for the CDR3 is TGTGCCACCAGCGGAAGCAATGAGCAGTTCTTC. It codes for CATSGSNEQFF. Together with reference TRBV15 and TRBJ2-1, the CDR3 gives the full variable domain: DAMVIQNPRYQVTQFGKPVTLSCSQTLNHNVMYWYQQKSSQAPKLLFHYYDKDFNNEADTPDNFQSRRPNTSFCFLDIRSPGLGDTAMYLCATSGSNEQFFGPGTRLTVL.

The rearrangement joins TRBV5-1 to TRBJ2-4; D is unclear. Germline loops: CDR1 SGHRS, CDR2 YFSETQ. Trimming left V 3 bases short and J 7 bases short, with 20 bases between. The CDR3 consists of 16 residues. The CDR3 region is CASSSDESSPWNIQYF. In DNA form, the CDR3 reads TGCGCCAGCAGCTCCGACGAGAGCTCCCCGTGGAACATTCAGTACTTC.

In its sample, this clonotype was seen once. V and J are TRBV2 and TRBJ2-3; 13 bases fit TRBD2. J was trimmed by 6 bases and V by 2 bases; bases with no gene match: 5. The germline V gene has CDR1 SNHLY and CDR2 FYNNEI. The CDR3 length is 16 residues. CDR3 residues: CASSEFATSGRDTQYF. The CDR3 coding sequence is TGTGCCAGCAGTGAATTTGCGACTAGCGGGAGGGATACGCAGTATTTT.